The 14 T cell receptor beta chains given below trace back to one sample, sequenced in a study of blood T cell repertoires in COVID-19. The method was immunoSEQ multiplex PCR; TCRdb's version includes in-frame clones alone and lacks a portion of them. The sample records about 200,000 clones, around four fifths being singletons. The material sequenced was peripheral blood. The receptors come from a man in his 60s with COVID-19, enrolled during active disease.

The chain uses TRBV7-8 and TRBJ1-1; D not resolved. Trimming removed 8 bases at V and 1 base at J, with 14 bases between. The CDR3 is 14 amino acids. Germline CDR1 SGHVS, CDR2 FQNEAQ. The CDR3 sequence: CASSQPGKNTEAFF. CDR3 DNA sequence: TGTGCCAGCTCCCAGCCGGGGAAGAACACTGAAGCTTTCTTT.

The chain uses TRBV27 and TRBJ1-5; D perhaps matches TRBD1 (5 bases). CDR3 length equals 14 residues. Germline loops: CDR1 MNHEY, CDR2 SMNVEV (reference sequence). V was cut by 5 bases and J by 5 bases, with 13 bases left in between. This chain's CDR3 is CASSVMGEDQPQHF. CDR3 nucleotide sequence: TGTGCCAGCAGTGTAATGGGGGAGGATCAGCCCCAGCATTTT.

DNA for the CDR3: TGTGCCAGCAGCCCAGACAGGGAACAGCCCCAGCATTTT. Residues: CASSPDREQPQHF. The chain combines TRBV5-6 with TRBJ1-5; 7 nucleotides agree with TRBD1. Germline trimming cut 4 bases from V and 7 bases from J; bases unmatched to any gene: 5. Germline loops: CDR1 SGHDT, CDR2 YYEEEE. The CDR3 has 13 amino acids.

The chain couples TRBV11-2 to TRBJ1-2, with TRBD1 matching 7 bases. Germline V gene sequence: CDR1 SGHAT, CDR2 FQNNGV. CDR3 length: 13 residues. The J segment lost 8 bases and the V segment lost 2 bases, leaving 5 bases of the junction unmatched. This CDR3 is CASSLNQGGGYTF. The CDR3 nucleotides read TGTGCCAGCAGCTTAAATCAGGGGGGCGGCTACACCTTC.

CDR3 residues: CASSPGGGYTF. The CDR3 nucleotides are TGTGCCAGCAGTCCCGGCGGCGGCTACACCTTC. The chain links TRBV6-6 to TRBJ1-2; no clear D. The CDR3 length is 11 residues. V was cut by 5 bases and J by 8 bases, with 9 bases left in between. Germline-derived CDR1 and CDR2 are MNHNY and SVGAGI (reference sequence).

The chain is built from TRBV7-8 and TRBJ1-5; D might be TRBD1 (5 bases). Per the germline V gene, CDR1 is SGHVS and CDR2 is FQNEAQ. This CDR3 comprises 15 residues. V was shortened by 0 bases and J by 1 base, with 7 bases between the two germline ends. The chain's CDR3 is CASSLARVSNQPQHF. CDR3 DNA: TGTGCCAGCAGCTTAGCCAGGGTAAGCAATCAGCCCCAGCATTTT.

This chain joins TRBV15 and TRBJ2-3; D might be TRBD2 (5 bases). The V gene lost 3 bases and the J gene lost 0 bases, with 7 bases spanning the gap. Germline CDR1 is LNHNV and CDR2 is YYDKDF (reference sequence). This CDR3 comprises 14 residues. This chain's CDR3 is CATSSGISTDTQYF. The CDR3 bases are TGTGCCACCAGCAGCGGGATTAGCACAGATACGCAGTATTTT.

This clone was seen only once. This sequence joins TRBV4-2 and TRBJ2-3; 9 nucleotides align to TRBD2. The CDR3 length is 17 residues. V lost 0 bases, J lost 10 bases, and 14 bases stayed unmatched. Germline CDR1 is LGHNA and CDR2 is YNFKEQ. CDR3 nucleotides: TGTGCCAGCAGCCAAGAAAGAGGCGGGAGGGTCACTGATTCGCAGTATTTT. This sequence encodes CASSQERGGRVTDSQYF.

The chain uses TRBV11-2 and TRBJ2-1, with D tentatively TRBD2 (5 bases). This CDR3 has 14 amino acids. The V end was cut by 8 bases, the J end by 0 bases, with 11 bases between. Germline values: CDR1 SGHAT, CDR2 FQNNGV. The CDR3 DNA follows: TGTGCCAGCGGCGGGTCTCGCTCCTACAATGAGCAGTTCTTC. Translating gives CASGGSRSYNEQFF.

For the CDR3, the DNA is TGCGCCAGCAGCCACGACAGGGGAGTTGCCAAAAACATTCAGTACTTC. The encoded protein is CASSHDRGVAKNIQYF. The chain combines TRBV4-1 with TRBJ2-4; 8 nucleotides agree with TRBD1. V was pared by 3 bases and J by 1 base, with 5 bases of the junction left unmatched. Germline CDR1 is MGHRA and CDR2 is YSYEKL. CDR3 size: 16 residues.

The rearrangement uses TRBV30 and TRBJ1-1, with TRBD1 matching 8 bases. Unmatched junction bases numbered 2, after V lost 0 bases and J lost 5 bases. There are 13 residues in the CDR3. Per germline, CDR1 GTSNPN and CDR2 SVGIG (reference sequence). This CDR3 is CAWSVDRGTEAFF. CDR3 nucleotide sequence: TGTGCCTGGAGTGTAGACAGGGGTACTGAAGCTTTCTTT.

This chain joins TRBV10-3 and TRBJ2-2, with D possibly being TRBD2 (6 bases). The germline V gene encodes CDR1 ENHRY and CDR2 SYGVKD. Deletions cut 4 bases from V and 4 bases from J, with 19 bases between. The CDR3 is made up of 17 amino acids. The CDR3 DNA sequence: TGTGCCATCAGTGGGGGGGATGGATCGGCTATCACCGGGGAGCTGTTTTTT. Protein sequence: CAISGGDGSAITGELFF.

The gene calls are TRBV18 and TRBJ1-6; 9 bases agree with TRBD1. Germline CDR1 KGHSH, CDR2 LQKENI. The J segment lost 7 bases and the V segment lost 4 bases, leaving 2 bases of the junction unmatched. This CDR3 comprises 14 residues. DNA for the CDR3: TGTGCCAGCTCACGGGACAGGGCGAATTCACCCCTCCACTTT. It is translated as CASSRDRANSPLHF.

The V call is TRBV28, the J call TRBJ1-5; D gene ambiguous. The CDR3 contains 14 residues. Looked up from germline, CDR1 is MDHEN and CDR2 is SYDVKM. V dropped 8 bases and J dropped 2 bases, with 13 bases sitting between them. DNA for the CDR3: TGTGCCAGCTCAGGAGGGCGAGGCAATCAGCCCCAGCATTTT. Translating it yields CASSGGRGNQPQHF.